This T cell receptor (beta chain) was sequenced during a study of blood T cell repertoires in COVID-19 (dated by TCRdb to the early 2020s). For the wider study: Collaborator samples came from the United States, Italy and Spain and covered acute and convalescent phases of COVID-19. HLA class I and class II types, where available, came from metadata supplied by the sample provider rather than from assay-based typing. Samples came from the ongoing ImmuneRACE study (first 160 participants) plus 1,254 subjects from 6 global collaborators. Subjects who had been exposed to COVID-19, were actively infected with it, or had recovered from it provided the deeply sampled blood TCRbeta repertoires that made up the dataset. The material from the prospective study consisted of cDNA or gDNA derived from T cells, B-cell-depleted T cells, or PBMCs. The repertoires were released in a freely available public database meant as a resource for research on the immune response to SARS-CoV-2. Sample metadata almost always included a de-identified subject ID, COVID-19 status, age in years and sex. Here is what the overall study found, with its caveats: How much clinical and demographic metadata was included differed by source and by participant, and the metadata was provided uncurated.

The immunoSEQ Assay, a bias-controlled multiplex PCR, was used to amplify TCRbeta CDR3 regions from genomic DNA. The authors' analysis ran thus. The number of nucleated cells in each sample was estimated by amplification of reference gene primers within the assay. To quantify the absolute abundance of each unique TCRbeta CDR3 rearrangement, sequence reads were collapsed and filtered. For each sample, productive Simpson clonality was calculated as the square root of Simpson's diversity index across productive rearrangements. Sourced from immuneACCESS, this table was stored by TCRdb with only in-frame sequences that have V and J called. A share of the clones is absent; for the studies checked, an unresolved V gene accounts for under half, and the remainder has no known explanation. V and J calls plus clone size are reproduced from that table; the DNA served to infer D and trimming. The sample yields roughly 160,000 clones; approximately 90% were counted once. In total, the top ten clones hold around a quarter of the sample.

Whole blood was collected in K2EDTA tubes by collaborating institutions according to the institutions' own protocols. Collaborator samples were shipped for TCRbeta analysis as frozen whole blood, isolated PBMCs, or DNA extracted from either sample type. The junction shows trimming of 7 bases on V and 5 bases on J, plus 12 bases between the germline ends. From cysteine to phenylalanine, the CDR3 is 13 amino acids long. The DNA shown is the 39-base CDR3, in frame from base 1. Looking up the germline V gene yields CDR1 SNHLY and CDR2 FYNNEI. Turning to this clone: Its antigen is not yet known. No base-level quality is on record; no much larger clone is a single base apart.

The V and J segments used are TRBV2 and TRBJ2-1; the D segment could be TRBD2, given 6 matching bases. This TCR came from a man in his sixties with acute or convalescent COVID-19. Specimen: peripheral blood. The DNA sequence follows: TGTGCCAGCATAGCGGTGCTGGACAATGAGCAGTTCTTC. Translated, it gives CASIAVLDNEQFF.